This T cell receptor (beta chain) was identified during a study of TIL therapy for anti-PD-1-resistant metastatic lung cancer. For the study at large: Patients had a median age of almost 55 years (range 38-75). Most patients had lung adenocarcinoma. Findings and caveats of the study: Many TIL product clones were absent from baseline tumor, suggesting clonal contraction.

The time point is: pre-treatment sample, taken before nivolumab and TIL therapy. Pleural nodules or supraclavicular lymph nodes made up most of the excised metastases sampled. The immunoSEQ assay was v3. This table comes from immunoSEQ multiplex PCR, and its TCRdb copy is limited to in-frame clones, with some not included. The sample lists under 100,000 clones; roughly two thirds were seen once. As for this clone: Its specificity is unknown.

This CDR3 has 18 amino acids. Per germline, CDR1 SGHDT and CDR2 YYEEEE. The V segment lost 1 base and the J segment 1 base; nucleotides outside the gene matches: 5. The specimen was tumor tissue, collected at baseline. The genes are TRBV5-6 and TRBJ2-5; TRBD2 agrees at 15 bases. This clonotype was sampled from a person between 30 and 79 years old with non-small cell lung cancer. The CDR3 DNA sequence: TGTGCCAGCAGCTTGAAGGGACTAGCGGGAGGCACCCAAGAGACCCAGTACTTC. This encodes CASSLKGLAGGTQETQYF.